This is a list of T cell receptor beta chains from one sample in a study of CD8 T cells in ankylosing spondylitis. MiXCR was run by TCRdb on the 5' RACE reads, yielding one entry per CDR3 protein. In the table there are a few hundred thousand distinct CDR3 sequences, 20% of which are singletons. Input material: blood, either unsorted or a sorted T cell fraction (not recorded which). These receptors were collected from a male donor with ankylosing spondylitis or in good health (not recorded which). Both conserved end residues are part of each CDR3. A D gene is named only where the DNA matches it firmly. Expanded clones are given a class, and other clones once, few, many or no size at all.

d_call j_call v_call clone_size cdr3_aa cdr3_nt
NA TRBJ2-1 TRBV5-1 NA CASSPGEGPVENEQFF TGCGCCAGCAGCCCGGGCGAGGGGCCTGTCGAGAATGAGCAGTTCTTC
NA TRBJ1-1 TRBV12-5 once CASATGGAEAFF TGTGCTAGTGCCACCGGGGGAGCTGAAGCTTTCTTT
NA TRBJ2-7 TRBV5-1 few CASSLEGKSGYANPYEQYF TGCGCCAGCAGCTTGGAAGGGAAGAGCGGTTATGCCAACCCCTACGAGCAGTACTTC
NA TRBJ2-1 TRBV12-3/TRBV12-4 many CASSLSGSGVYNEQFF TGTGCCAGCAGTTTATCAGGGTCAGGGGTGTACAATGAGCAGTTCTTC
NA TRBJ2-1 TRBV10-3 few CAISEVQNNEQFF TGTGCCATCAGTGAAGTCCAGAACAATGAGCAGTTCTTC
NA TRBJ2-1 TRBV5-1 few CASSPARIDFSYNEQFF TGCGCCAGCAGCCCGGCCCGAATAGACTTCTCTTACAATGAGCAGTTCTTC
TRBD2 TRBJ2-1 TRBV11-2 NA CASSFRWAGGTSYNEQFF TGTGCCAGCAGCTTTCGATGGGCGGGGGGAACCTCCTACAATGAGCAGTTCTTC
TRBD2 TRBJ2-3 TRBV12-3/TRBV12-4 few CASSSPGLAGGLSYF TGTGCCAGCAGTTCCCCGGGACTAGCGGGGGGGCTGTCGTATTTT
NA TRBJ2-5 TRBV6-5 NA CASSNQEEQETQYF TGTGCCAGCAGTAACCAGGAAGAACAAGAGACCCAGTACTTC
NA TRBJ2-1 TRBV2 NA CASSESPYRSSSYNEQFF TGTGCCAGCAGTGAATCCCCCTACAGGTCGAGCTCCTACAATGAGCAGTTCTTC
NA TRBJ1-1 TRBV7-9 few CASSLAGAFF TGTGCCAGCAGCTTAGCTGGGGCTTTCTTT
NA TRBJ2-4 TRBV15 few CATSTYTANIQYF TGTGCCACCAGCACCTACACGGCAAACATTCAGTACTTC
NA TRBJ2-1 TRBV6-1 NA CAVRDFLYNEQFF TGTGCCGTCCGGGACTTCCTCTACAATGAGCAGTTCTTC
TRBD2 TRBJ2-1 TRBV12-3/TRBV12-4 NA CASSPSLSGGGREFF TGTGCCAGCAGTCCCTCGCTTAGCGGGGGGGGCCGTGAGTTCTTC
NA TRBJ1-3 TRBV9 few CASSVGAASGNTIYF TGTGCCAGCAGCGTAGGGGCCGCCTCTGGAAACACCATATATTTT
NA TRBJ2-6 TRBV21-1 few CASSSDRNSGANVLTF TGTGCCAGCAGCTCAGACAGGAACTCTGGGGCCAACGTCCTGACTTTC
NA TRBJ2-2 TRBV7-9 few CASSTLLLQGGAGELFF TGTGCCAGCAGCACCCTCCTCCTACAGGGTGGGGCCGGGGAGCTGTTTTTT
TRBD1 TRBJ1-2 TRBV24-1 NA CATSEGGASGYTF TGTGCCACCAGTGAAGGGGGCGCGTCTGGCTACACCTTC
NA TRBJ2-7 TRBV29-1 NA CSVNGNTYEQYF TGCAGCGTTAATGGGAACACCTACGAGCAGTACTTC
NA TRBJ2-1 TRBV11-2 NA CASSPMGSSYNEQFF TGTGCCAGCAGCCCAATGGGTAGCAGTTACAATGAGCAGTTCTTC
TRBD1 TRBJ2-7 TRBV15 few CATSREGQGKQYF TGTGCCACCAGCAGAGAAGGACAGGGGAAGCAGTACTTC
NA TRBJ2-1 TRBV7-2 few CASSLAGVLTSYNEQFF TGTGCCAGCAGCTTAGCAGGAGTCCTCACTTCCTACAATGAGCAGTTCTTC
NA TRBJ2-5 TRBV6-1 few CASRPGLARETQYF TGTGCCAGCAGACCGGGACTTGCTCGGGAGACCCAGTACTTC
NA TRBJ1-1 TRBV7-9 few CASSSTEYLNTEAFF TGTGCCAGCAGCTCGACAGAATATCTGAACACTGAAGCTTTCTTT
TRBD1 TRBJ2-1 TRBV4-1 many CASSLGQGLDEQFF TGCGCCAGCAGCCTCGGACAGGGATTGGATGAGCAGTTCTTC
NA TRBJ2-5 TRBV20-1 few CSASKAEPSETQYF TGCAGTGCTAGTAAGGCAGAACCCTCAGAGACCCAGTACTTC
NA TRBJ2-3 TRBV12-3/TRBV12-4 NA CASSQYKGYTDTQYF TGTGCCAGCAGTCAATACAAGGGTTACACAGATACGCAGTATTTT
NA TRBJ2-2 TRBV2 few CASSVILIRTGELFF TGTGCCAGCAGCGTTATCCTGATACGCACCGGGGAGCTGTTTTTT
NA TRBJ2-1 TRBV12-3/TRBV12-4 few CASIWGANYNEQFF TGTGCCAGCATCTGGGGGGCCAACTACAATGAGCAGTTCTTC
TRBD2 TRBJ2-7 TRBV4-1 NA CASSPLTLTSGGPGIYEQYF TGCGCCAGCAGCCCACTCACCTTGACTAGCGGGGGCCCAGGTATCTACGAGCAGTACTTC
TRBD1 TRBJ2-6 TRBV6-1 NA CASSEWDSYSSGANVLTF TGTGCCAGCAGTGAATGGGACAGCTACTCCTCTGGGGCCAACGTCCTGACTTTC
NA TRBJ2-7 TRBV12-3/TRBV12-4 NA CASSTVGLNYEQYF TGTGCCAGCAGTACCGTGGGACTTAATTACGAGCAGTACTTC
NA TRBJ2-7 TRBV4-2 NA CASSQDLGEQYF TGTGCCAGCAGCCAAGATCTAGGCGAGCAGTACTTC
TRBD1 TRBJ1-2 TRBV5-1 few CASSSTGTDLYGYTF TGCGCCAGCAGCTCTACCGGGACAGACCTCTATGGCTACACCTTC
TRBD1 TRBJ2-1 TRBV7-8 few CASSLITGENEQFF TGTGCCAGCAGCTTAATAACAGGGGAAAATGAGCAGTTCTTC
NA TRBJ2-7 TRBV7-9 NA CASSHSPYEQYF TGTGCCAGCAGCCATTCCCCCTACGAGCAGTACTTC
NA TRBJ2-7 TRBV7-3 few CASSLRWRDYEQYF TGTGCCAGCAGCTTAAGGTGGCGGGACTACGAGCAGTACTTC
NA TRBJ2-5 TRBV28 NA CASSRHSEGVETQYF TGTGCCAGCAGCCGCCATAGTGAGGGTGTAGAGACCCAGTACTTC
TRBD1 TRBJ1-2 TRBV29-1 NA CSVEAGGYGYGYTF TGCAGCGTTGAGGCAGGGGGGTATGGCTATGGCTACACCTTC
NA TRBJ1-1 TRBV12-3/TRBV12-4 few CASSLIGWGEAFF TGTGCCAGCAGTTTAATCGGATGGGGTGAAGCTTTCTTT
NA TRBJ2-3 TRBV20-1 few CSARDLLEGGPYGTDTQYF TGCAGTGCTAGAGATCTCCTAGAGGGGGGGCCGTATGGCACAGATACGCAGTATTTT
NA TRBJ2-3 TRBV20-1 NA CSAIKDWLSTDTQYF TGCAGTGCTATCAAGGACTGGCTAAGCACAGATACGCAGTATTTT
NA TRBJ2-7 TRBV29-1 few CSVEDRRGEQYF TGCAGCGTTGAAGATAGGAGGGGCGAGCAGTACTTC
NA TRBJ2-7 TRBV11-1 few CASSLIDRYEQYF TGTGCCAGCAGCTTAATTGACCGCTACGAGCAGTACTTC
NA TRBJ2-7 TRBV7-3 NA CASSLTGGSAYEQYF TGTGCCAGCAGCTTAACGGGGGGCAGCGCCTACGAGCAGTACTTC